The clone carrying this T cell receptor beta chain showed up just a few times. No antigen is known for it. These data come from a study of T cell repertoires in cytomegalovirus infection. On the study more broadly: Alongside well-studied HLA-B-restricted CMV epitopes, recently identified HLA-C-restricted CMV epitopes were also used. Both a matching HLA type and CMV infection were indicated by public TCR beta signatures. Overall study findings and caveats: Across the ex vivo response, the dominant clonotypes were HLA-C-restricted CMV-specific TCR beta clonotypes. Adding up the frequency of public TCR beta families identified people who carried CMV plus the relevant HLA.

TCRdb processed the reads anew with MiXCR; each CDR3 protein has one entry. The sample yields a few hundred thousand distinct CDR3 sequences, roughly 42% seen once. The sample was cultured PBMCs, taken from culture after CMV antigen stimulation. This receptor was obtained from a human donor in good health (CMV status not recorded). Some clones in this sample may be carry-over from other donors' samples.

Here the CDR3 reads CASSLALSGDLDTQYF. CDR3 DNA: TGTGCCAGCAGCTTAGCGTTGTCCGGGGATTTAGATACGCAGTATTTT. The J gene is TRBJ2-3, the V gene TRBV7-6, with D possibly matching TRBD2 (5 bases). This CDR3 has 16 residues. Germline CDR1 is SGHVS and CDR2 is FNYEAQ. V was pared by 0 bases and J by 5 bases, with 15 bases between.